Following are 9 T cell receptor beta chains from one sample sequenced in a study of blood T cell repertoires in COVID-19. The assay was immunoSEQ multiplex PCR, and TCRdb's table has in-frame clones only and misses some. The sample includes 220,000 or so clones, around 90% of them seen just once. The source material was peripheral blood. These receptors came from a man in his sixties who had recovered from COVID-19.

The table lists this clone with many counts. V and J are TRBV7-9 and TRBJ1-2; 9 bases are shared with TRBD1. The CDR3 length is 15 residues. Germline V gene sequence: CDR1 SEHNR, CDR2 FQNEAQ (reference sequence). The V gene end was trimmed by 6 bases and the J gene end by 5 bases; junction bases not matched to a gene: 10. Here the CDR3 reads CASRELAGQGYGYTF. CDR3 in DNA: TGTGCCAGCAGAGAACTCGCGGGACAGGGTTATGGCTACACCTTC.

The chain uses TRBV2 and TRBJ1-4; maybe TRBD1 (5 bases). The CDR3 is made up of 15 amino acids. Trimming cost V 3 bases and J 4 bases, with 12 bases left between them. Germline lookup yields CDR1 SNHLY and CDR2 FYNNEI. Here the CDR3 DNA reads TGTGCCAGCAGTGACCAGGGAAGGTTTAATGAAAAACTGTTTTTT. It specifies CASSDQGRFNEKLFF.

This clone appeared a single time. CDR3 region: CASSEVVSAQYF. CDR3 coding DNA: TGTGCCAGCAGTGAAGTGGTTTCGGCCCAGTACTTC. The chain is built from TRBV2 and TRBJ2-5; D not resolved. The CDR3 extends over 12 amino acids. The germline gives CDR1 SNHLY, CDR2 FYNNEI. V shed 1 base and J shed 9 bases, with 9 bases lying between them.

This clone came up once. CDR3 in amino acids: CASSFVYSGANVLTF. The CDR3 nucleotides are TGTGCCAGCAGCTTTGTCTACTCTGGGGCCAACGTCCTGACTTTC. This sequence joins TRBV7-2 and TRBJ2-6; D remains unclear. The germline CDR1 and CDR2 sequences are SGHTA and FQGNSA. V lost 3 bases and J lost 0, with 6 bases in between. The CDR3 has 15 amino acids. Drawing the rest from reference TRBV7-2 and TRBJ2-6, the complete variable domain is GAGVSQSPSNKVTEKGKDVELRCDPISGHTALYWYRQSLGQGLEFLIYFQGNSAPDKSGLPSDRFSAERTGGSVSTLTIQRTQQEDSAVYLCASSFVYSGANVLTFGAGSRLTVL.

This chain connects TRBV19 to TRBJ1-5; perhaps TRBD1 as D (5 bases). Germline CDR1 LNHDA, CDR2 SQIVND (reference sequence). The V end lost 7 bases, the J end lost 0 bases, and 7 bases lay between the germline ends. The CDR3 covers 13 residues. The CDR3 loop is CASKRGSNQPQHF. CDR3 coding DNA: TGTGCCAGTAAAAGGGGTAGCAATCAGCCCCAGCATTTT. Variable domain in full (rest from reference TRBV19 and TRBJ1-5): DGGITQSPKYLFRKEGQNVTLSCEQNLNHDAMYWYRQDPGQGLRLIYYSQIVNDFQKGDIAEGYSVSREKKESFPLTVTSAQKNPTAFYLCASKRGSNQPQHFGDGTRLSIL.

The chain links TRBV7-6 to TRBJ1-5; D might be TRBD1 (6 bases). This CDR3 contains 15 residues. CDR1 SGHVS and CDR2 FNYEAQ come from the germline V gene. Trimming took off 5 bases at V and 9 bases at J, with 20 bases between the two ends. The CDR3 sequence is CASSPLGVQGRPQHF. CDR3 nucleotide sequence: TGTGCCAGCAGCCCCCTGGGTGTACAGGGACGGCCCCAGCATTTT.

The genes are TRBV21-1 and TRBJ2-5; the D call TRBD1 from the table was never checked on the DNA. TRBV21-1 is marked as a pseudogene. CDR3 size: 12 residues. CDR3 in DNA: TGTGCCAGTGAGGGGGCGAAAGAGACCCAGTACTTC. It encodes CASEGAKETQYF.

This CDR3 is CASSPGAGEGSYTF. DNA for the CDR3: TGTGCCAGCTCACCTGGGGCAGGGGAAGGTAGCTACACCTTC. This chain links TRBV18 with TRBJ1-2, with D maybe TRBD1 (6 bases). This CDR3 is 14 amino acids long. V dropped 3 bases and J dropped 9 bases, with 17 bases sitting between them. Germline V gene sequence: CDR1 KGHSH, CDR2 LQKENI.

The chain carries TRBV19 and TRBJ2-1; 11 nucleotides line up with TRBD2. The CDR3 contains 14 residues. From germline, CDR1 is LNHDA and CDR2 SQIVND (reference sequence). V lost 10 bases to trimming and J lost 5 bases; unmatched junction nucleotides: 7. The CDR3 is CATTFSGGDNEQFF. The DNA for the CDR3 is TGTGCCACCACCTTTAGCGGGGGGGACAATGAGCAGTTCTTC.